This T cell receptor beta chain emerged from a study of T cells in Graves' hyperthyroidism and ophthalmopathy. Study summary: Peripheral blood was secured at the point of initial diagnosis, before any treatment.

Investigators excluded patients with uncontrolled infection, other autoimmune disease, pregnancy or lactation. There are 14 residues in the CDR3. Germline-derived CDR1 and CDR2 are KGHSH and LQKENI. The V end lost 5 bases, the J end lost 4 bases, and 15 bases lay between the germline ends. This clonotype was seen many times. The CDR3 regions of TCR beta were amplified from RNA transcripts. The primer set for the first-round RT-PCR of the TCR CDR3 was HTBI. TCRdb reprocessed the multiplex PCR reads with MiXCR, giving one entry per CDR3 protein. The repertoire holds 300,000 to 450,000 distinct CDR3 sequences, with approximately 14% as singletons.

This chain joins TRBV18 and TRBJ2-7, with a weak D call TRBD1 (5 bases). This receptor was obtained from a woman under 40 with Graves' ophthalmopathy. The source material was blood. The CDR3 region is CASSSYGAVYEQYF. In DNA form, the CDR3 reads TGTGCCAGCTCAAGTTATGGGGCGGTATACGAGCAGTACTTC.